This T cell receptor beta chain was sequenced during a study of T-cell memory formation after mild COVID-19. CDR1 and CDR2 from the germline V gene are DFQATT and SNEGSKA (reference sequence). Trimming at V came to 5 bases and at J to 7 bases, leaving 10 bases not matched to a gene. CDR3 size: 15 residues. Via MiXCR, TCRdb re-called the 5' RACE reads, giving one row per CDR3 protein. The sample lists around 160,000 distinct CDR3 sequences; 9.5% to 13% were seen once. The V gene is TRBV20-1, the J gene TRBJ2-1, with TRBD1 matching 11 bases. Sequenced sample: PBMCs or a T cell subset sorted from them (not recorded which). The clonotype comes from a man in his late teens or twenties who had mild COVID-19 (a few samples of this study predate the infection). Cell type and time point are not known. The CDR3 DNA follows: TGCAGTGCTTTTCGGGGACAGGGGGAGACTAATGAGCAGTTCTTC. It is translated as CSAFRGQGETNEQFF.